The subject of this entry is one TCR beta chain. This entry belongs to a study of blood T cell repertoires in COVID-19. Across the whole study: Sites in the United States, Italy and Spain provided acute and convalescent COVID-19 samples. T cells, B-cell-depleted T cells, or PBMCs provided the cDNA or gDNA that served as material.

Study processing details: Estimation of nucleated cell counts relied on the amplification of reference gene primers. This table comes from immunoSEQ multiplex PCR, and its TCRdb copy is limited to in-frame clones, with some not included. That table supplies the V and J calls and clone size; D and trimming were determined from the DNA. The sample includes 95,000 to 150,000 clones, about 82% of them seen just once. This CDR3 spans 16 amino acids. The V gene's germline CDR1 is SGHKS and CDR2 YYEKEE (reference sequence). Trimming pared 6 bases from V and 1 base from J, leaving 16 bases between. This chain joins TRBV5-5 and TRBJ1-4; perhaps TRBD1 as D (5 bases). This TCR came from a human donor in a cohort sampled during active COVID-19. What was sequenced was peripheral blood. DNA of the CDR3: TGTGCCAGCACGGCCGGGGGGTTTCAAACTAATGAAAAACTGTTTTTT. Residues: CASTAGGFQTNEKLFF.